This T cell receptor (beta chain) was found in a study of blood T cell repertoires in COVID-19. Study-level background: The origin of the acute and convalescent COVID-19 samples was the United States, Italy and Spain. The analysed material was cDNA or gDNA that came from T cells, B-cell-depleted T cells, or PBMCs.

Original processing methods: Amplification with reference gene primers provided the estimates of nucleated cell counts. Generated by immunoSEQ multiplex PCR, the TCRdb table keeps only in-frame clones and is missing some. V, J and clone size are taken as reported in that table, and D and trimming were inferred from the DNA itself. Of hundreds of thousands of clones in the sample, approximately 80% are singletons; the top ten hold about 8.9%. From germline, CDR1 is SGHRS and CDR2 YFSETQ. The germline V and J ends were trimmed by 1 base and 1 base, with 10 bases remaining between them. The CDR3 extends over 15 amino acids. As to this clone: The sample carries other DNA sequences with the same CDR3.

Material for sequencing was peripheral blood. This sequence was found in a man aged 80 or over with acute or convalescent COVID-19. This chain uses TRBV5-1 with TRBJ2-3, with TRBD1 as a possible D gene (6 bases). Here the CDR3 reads CASSLLAGGTDTQYF. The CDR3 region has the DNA TGCGCCAGCAGCTTGTTGGCAGGGGGCACAGATACGCAGTATTTT. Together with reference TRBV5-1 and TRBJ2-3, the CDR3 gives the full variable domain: KAGVTQTPRYLIKTRGQQVTLSCSPISGHRSVSWYQQTPGQGLQFLFEYFSETQRNKGNFPGRFSGRQFSNSRSEMNVSTLELGDSALYLCASSLLAGGTDTQYFGPGTRLTVL.